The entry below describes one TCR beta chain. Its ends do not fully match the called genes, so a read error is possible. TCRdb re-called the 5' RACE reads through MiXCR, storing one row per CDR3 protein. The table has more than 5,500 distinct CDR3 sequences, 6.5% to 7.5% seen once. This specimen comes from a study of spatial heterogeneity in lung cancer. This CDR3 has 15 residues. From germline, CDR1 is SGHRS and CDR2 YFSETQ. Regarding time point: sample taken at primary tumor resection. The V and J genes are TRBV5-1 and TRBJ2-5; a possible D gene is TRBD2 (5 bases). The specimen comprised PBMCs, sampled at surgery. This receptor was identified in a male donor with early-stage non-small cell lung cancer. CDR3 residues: CASSLGPSREEPQYF. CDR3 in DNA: TGCGCCAGCAGCCTAGGGCCTTCGAGGGAAGAGCCCCAGTACTTC.